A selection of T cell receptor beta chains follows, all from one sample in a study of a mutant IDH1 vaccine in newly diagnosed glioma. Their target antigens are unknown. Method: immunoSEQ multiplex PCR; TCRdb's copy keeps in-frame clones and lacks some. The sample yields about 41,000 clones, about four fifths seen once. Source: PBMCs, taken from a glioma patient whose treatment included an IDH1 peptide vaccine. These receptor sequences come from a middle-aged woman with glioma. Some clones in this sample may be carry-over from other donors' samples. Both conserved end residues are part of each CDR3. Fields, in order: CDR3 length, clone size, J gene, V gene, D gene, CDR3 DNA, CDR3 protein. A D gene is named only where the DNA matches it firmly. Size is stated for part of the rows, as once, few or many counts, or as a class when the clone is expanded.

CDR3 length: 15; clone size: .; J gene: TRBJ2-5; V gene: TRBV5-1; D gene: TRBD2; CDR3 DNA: TGCGCCAGCAGCTTTGGCGGGAGCGGAGGTGAGACCCAGTACTTC; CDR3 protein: CASSFGGSGGETQYF
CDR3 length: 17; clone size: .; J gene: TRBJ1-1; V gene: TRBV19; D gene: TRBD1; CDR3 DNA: TGTGCCAGTAGTAGAGACAGGGGGCCCGAAATGAACACTGAAGCTTTCTTT; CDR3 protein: CASSRDRGPEMNTEAFF
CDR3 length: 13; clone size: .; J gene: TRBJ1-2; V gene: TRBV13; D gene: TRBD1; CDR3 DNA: TGTGCCAGCAGCCCGACAGGGGGCCTGGGCTACACCTTC; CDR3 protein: CASSPTGGLGYTF
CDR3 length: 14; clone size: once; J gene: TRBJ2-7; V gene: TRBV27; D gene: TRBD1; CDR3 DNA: TGTGCCAGCAGTCGGGACAGGGGGCAGATCGAGCAGTACTTC; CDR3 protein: CASSRDRGQIEQYF
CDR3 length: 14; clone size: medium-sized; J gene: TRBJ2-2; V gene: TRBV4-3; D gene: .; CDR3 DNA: TGCGCCAGCAGACCTAGGCAAGGTACCGGGGAGCTGTTTTTT; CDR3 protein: CASRPRQGTGELFF
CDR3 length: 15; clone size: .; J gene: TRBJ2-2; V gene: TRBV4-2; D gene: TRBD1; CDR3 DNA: TGTGCCAGCAGCCTCGATGACAGGGGCACCGGGGAGCTGTTTTTT; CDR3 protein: CASSLDDRGTGELFF
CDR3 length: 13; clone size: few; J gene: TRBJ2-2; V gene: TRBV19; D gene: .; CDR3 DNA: TGTGCCAGTAGTATAATAGGGATCGGGGAGCTGTTTTTT; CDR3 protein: CASSIIGIGELFF
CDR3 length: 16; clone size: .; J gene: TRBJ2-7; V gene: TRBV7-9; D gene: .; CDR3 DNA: TGTGCCAGCAGCTTGATCGGGCAGGCCGCCTCCTACGAGCAGTACTTC; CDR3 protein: CASSLIGQAASYEQYF
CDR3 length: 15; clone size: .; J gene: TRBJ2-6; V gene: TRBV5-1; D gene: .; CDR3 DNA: TGCGCCAGCAGCCTGGACAGCTCTGGGGCCAACGTCCTGACTTTC; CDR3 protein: CASSLDSSGANVLTF
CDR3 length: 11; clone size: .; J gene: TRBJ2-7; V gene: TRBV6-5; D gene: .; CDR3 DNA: TGTGCCAGCACAAGGTCCTACGAGCAGTACTTC; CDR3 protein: CASTRSYEQYF
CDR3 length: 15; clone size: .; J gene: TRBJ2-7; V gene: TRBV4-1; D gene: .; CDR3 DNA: TGCGCCAGCAGCCAAGCCCAGGACAGACGCTACGAGCAGTACTTC; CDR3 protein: CASSQAQDRRYEQYF
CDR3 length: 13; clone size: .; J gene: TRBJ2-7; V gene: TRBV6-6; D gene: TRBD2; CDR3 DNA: TGTGCCAGCAGTTACGCGGGGGTTTACGAGCAGTACTTC; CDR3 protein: CASSYAGVYEQYF
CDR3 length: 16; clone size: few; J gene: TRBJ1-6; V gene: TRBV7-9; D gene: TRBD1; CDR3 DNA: TGTGCCAGCAGCCCAGGGGCAGGGGGAGTGTATTCACCCCTCCACTTT; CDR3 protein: CASSPGAGGVYSPLHF
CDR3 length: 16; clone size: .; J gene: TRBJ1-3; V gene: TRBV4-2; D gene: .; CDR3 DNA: TGTGCCAGCAGCCAAGATTTGGGCGACTCTGGAAACACCATATATTTT; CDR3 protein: CASSQDLGDSGNTIYF
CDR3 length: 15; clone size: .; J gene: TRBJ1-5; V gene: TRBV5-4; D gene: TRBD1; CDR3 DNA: TGTGCCAGCAGCTTGGGGGGGCAGGGGGATCAGCCCCAGCATTTT; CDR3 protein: CASSLGGQGDQPQHF
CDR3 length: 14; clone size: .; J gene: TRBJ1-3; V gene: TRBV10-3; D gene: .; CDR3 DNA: TGTGCCATCACCTCTGAGAGGGGGGGAAACACCATATATTTT; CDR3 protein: CAITSERGGNTIYF
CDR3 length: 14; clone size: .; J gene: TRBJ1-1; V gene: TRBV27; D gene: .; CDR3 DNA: TGTGCCAGCAGTTTACAGGGTTGGGACACTGAAGCTTTCTTT; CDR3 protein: CASSLQGWDTEAFF
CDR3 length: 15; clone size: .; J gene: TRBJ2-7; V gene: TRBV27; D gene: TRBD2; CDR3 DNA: TGTGCCAGCAGGTTCGGACTAGCTAGCTCCTACGAGCAGTACTTC; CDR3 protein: CASRFGLASSYEQYF
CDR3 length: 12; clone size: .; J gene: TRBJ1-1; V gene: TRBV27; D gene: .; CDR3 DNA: TGTGCCAGCAGTTTACCGAACACTGAAGCTTTCTTT; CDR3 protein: CASSLPNTEAFF
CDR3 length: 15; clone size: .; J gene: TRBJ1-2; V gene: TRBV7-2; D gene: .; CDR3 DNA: TGTGCCAGCAGCTTAGGACGGTCAGCTAACTATGGCTACACCTTC; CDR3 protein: CASSLGRSANYGYTF
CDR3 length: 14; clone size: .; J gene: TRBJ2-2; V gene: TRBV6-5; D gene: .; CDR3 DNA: TGTGCCAGCCTTCGGGACCCCAATACCGGGGAGCTGTTTTTT; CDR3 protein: CASLRDPNTGELFF
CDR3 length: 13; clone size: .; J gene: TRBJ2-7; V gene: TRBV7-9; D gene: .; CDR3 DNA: TGTGCCAGCAGCGGCAGGACCTCCTACGAGCAGTACTTC; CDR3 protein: CASSGRTSYEQYF
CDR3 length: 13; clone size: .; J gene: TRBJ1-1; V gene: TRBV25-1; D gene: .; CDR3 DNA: TGTGCCAGCAGGGAGGACTTCGACACTGAAGCTTTCTTT; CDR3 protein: CASREDFDTEAFF
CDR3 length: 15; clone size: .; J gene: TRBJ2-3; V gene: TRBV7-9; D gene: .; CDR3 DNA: TGTGCCAGCAGCTTAGAAAAGGGCCGCACAGATACGCAGTATTTT; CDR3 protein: CASSLEKGRTDTQYF
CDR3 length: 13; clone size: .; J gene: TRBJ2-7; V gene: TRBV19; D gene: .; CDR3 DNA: TGTGCCAGTAGTCTCGGCAGGACGGACGAGCAGTACTTC; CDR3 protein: CASSLGRTDEQYF
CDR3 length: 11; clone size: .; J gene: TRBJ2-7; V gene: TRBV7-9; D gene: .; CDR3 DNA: TGTGCCAGCAGCACTAAGTACGAGCAGTACTTC; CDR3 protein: CASSTKYEQYF
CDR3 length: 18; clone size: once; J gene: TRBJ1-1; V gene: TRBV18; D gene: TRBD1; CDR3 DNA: TGTGCCAGCTCACCCTTTGCGGCAGGGGGCGCGATGAACACTGAAGCTTTCTTT; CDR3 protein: CASSPFAAGGAMNTEAFF
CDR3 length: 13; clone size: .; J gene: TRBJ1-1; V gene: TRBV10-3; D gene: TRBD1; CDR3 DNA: TGTGCCATCAGACAGGGGGCGGGGACTGAAGCTTTCTTT; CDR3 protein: CAIRQGAGTEAFF
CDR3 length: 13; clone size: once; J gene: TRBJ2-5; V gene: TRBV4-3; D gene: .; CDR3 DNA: TGCGCCAGCAGCCATCGGGTGGAGGAGACCCAGTACTTC; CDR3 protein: CASSHRVEETQYF
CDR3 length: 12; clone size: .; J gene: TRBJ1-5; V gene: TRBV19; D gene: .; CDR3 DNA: TGTGCCAGTAGTATAGGGGGTCAGCCCCAGCATTTT; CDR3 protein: CASSIGGQPQHF
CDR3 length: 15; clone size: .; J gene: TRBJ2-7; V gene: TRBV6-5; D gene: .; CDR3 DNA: TGTGCCAGCAGTTACGGGCAAGATCGAACCTACGAGCAGTACTTC; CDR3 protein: CASSYGQDRTYEQYF
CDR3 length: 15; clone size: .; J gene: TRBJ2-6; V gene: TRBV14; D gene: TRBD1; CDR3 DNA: TGTGCCAGCAGCAGGGACAGGGCTGGGGCCAACGTCCTGACTTTC; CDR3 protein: CASSRDRAGANVLTF
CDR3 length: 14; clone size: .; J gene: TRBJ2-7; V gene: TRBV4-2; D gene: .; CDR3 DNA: TGTGCCAGCAGCCAAGATAGGGTCTCCTACGAGCAGTACTTC; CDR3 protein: CASSQDRVSYEQYF
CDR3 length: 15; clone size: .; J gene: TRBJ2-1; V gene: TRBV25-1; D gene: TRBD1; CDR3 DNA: TGTGCCAGCAGTGAGACAGGGGGCTCCTACAATGAGCAGTTCTTC; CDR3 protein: CASSETGGSYNEQFF
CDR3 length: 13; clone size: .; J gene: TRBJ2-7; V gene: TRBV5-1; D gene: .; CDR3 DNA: TGCGCCAGCAGCTTGCGGGCCCCCTACGAGCAGTACTTC; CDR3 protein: CASSLRAPYEQYF
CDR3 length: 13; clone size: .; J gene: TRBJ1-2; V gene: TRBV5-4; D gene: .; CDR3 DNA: TGTGCCAGCAGCTTGCGGGGCCCCTATGGCTACACCTTC; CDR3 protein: CASSLRGPYGYTF
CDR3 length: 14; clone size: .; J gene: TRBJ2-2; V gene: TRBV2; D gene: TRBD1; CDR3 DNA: TGTGCCACCCGATCGACAGGGGCCCCCGGGGAGCTGTTTTTT; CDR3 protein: CATRSTGAPGELFF
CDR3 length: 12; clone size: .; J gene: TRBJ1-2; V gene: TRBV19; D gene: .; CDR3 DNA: TGTGCCAGTAGTATACCCGTTCATGGCTACACCTTC; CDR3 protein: CASSIPVHGYTF
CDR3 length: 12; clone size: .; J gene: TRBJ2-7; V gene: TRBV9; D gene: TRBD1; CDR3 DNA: TGTGCCAGCAGTCTACAGGGGGACGAGCAGTACTTC; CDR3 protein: CASSLQGDEQYF
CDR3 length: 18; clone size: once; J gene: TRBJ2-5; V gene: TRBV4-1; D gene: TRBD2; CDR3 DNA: TGCGCCAGCAGCCAAGATATTCCCCGCGGGGGGGCTGGTGAGACCCAGTACTTC; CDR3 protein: CASSQDIPRGGAGETQYF
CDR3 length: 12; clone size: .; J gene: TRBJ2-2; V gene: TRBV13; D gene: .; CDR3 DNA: TGTGCCAGCAGCTTGTTCGCCGGGGAGCTGTTTTTT; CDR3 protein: CASSLFAGELFF
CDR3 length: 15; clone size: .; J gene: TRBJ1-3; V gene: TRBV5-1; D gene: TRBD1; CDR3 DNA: TGCGCCAGCAGCTGGGGACAGAAGGCTGGAAACACCATATATTTT; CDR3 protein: CASSWGQKAGNTIYF
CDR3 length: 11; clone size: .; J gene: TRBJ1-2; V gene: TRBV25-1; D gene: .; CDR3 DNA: TGTGCCAGCAGTGAAAACTATGGCTACACCTTC; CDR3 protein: CASSENYGYTF
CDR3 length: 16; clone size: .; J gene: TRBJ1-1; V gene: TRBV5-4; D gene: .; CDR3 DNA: TGTGCCAGCAGCATGGGATTGGTCAAAATGAACACTGAAGCTTTCTTT; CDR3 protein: CASSMGLVKMNTEAFF
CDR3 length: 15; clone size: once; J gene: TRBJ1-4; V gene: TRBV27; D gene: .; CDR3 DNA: TGTGCCAGCAGTCTCCGGGACGGCTTCAATGAAAAACTGTTTTTT; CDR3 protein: CASSLRDGFNEKLFF
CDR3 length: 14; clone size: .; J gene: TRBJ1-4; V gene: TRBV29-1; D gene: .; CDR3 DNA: TGCAGCGTTGGTTGGGGGGTGGCTAATGAAAAACTGTTTTTT; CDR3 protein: CSVGWGVANEKLFF
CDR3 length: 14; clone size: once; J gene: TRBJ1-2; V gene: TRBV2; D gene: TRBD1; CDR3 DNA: TGTGCCAGCAGGCGCGGACAGGCTAACTATGGCTACACCTTC; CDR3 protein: CASRRGQANYGYTF